This is a list of T cell receptor beta chains from one sample in a study of T cell repertoires in cytomegalovirus infection. MiXCR, run by TCRdb on the reads, gives a single entry per CDR3 protein. Here the sample spans some 180,000 distinct CDR3 sequences, roughly 20% being singletons. Sequencing input: PBMCs. The receptor source for this set is a human donor in good health (CMV status not recorded). Some clones in this sample may be carry-over from other donors' samples. The conserved cysteine and the conserved F or W are not part of the CDR3 here.

v_gene: TRBV12-3/TRBV12-4; j_gene: TRBJ1-3; CDR3aa: ASASAGGGNTIY
v_gene: TRBV5-1; j_gene: TRBJ2-5; CDR3aa: ASSEGTSGGGQETQY
v_gene: TRBV2; j_gene: TRBJ2-5; CDR3aa: ASSRTGGIPETQY
v_gene: TRBV7-9; j_gene: TRBJ1-3; CDR3aa: ASSSPEASGNTIY
v_gene: TRBV15; j_gene: TRBJ2-3; CDR3aa: ATSSPQRGRGDTQY
v_gene: TRBV12-3/TRBV12-4; j_gene: TRBJ2-1; CDR3aa: ASSPGVNEQF
v_gene: TRBV24-1; j_gene: TRBJ2-1; CDR3aa: ATSEGTVSYNEQF
v_gene: TRBV27; j_gene: TRBJ2-1; CDR3aa: ASKDGSSYNEQF
v_gene: TRBV5-5; j_gene: TRBJ2-1; CDR3aa: ASSPPGYNEQF
v_gene: TRBV7-2; j_gene: TRBJ2-7; CDR3aa: ASSYKGVSYEQY
v_gene: TRBV6-1; j_gene: TRBJ1-6; CDR3aa: AGTWDGGSPLH
v_gene: TRBV3-1; j_gene: TRBJ2-5; CDR3aa: ASSPAGQPPETQY
v_gene: TRBV5-5; j_gene: TRBJ2-2; CDR3aa: ASRDQGAITGELF
v_gene: TRBV19; j_gene: TRBJ1-2; CDR3aa: ASSAVAGLGQGT
v_gene: TRBV7-6; j_gene: TRBJ2-7; CDR3aa: ASSSDYLYEQY
v_gene: TRBV19; j_gene: TRBJ2-1; CDR3aa: ASSQGLDEQF
v_gene: TRBV7-9; j_gene: TRBJ2-1; CDR3aa: ASNQPGLGYNEQF
v_gene: TRBV7-3; j_gene: TRBJ2-3; CDR3aa: ASSAPGTDTQY
v_gene: TRBV30; j_gene: TRBJ2-3; CDR3aa: AWSELAGADTQY
v_gene: TRBV7-3; j_gene: TRBJ2-1; CDR3aa: ASSSGQGYNEQF
v_gene: TRBV30; j_gene: TRBJ1-5; CDR3aa: AWTTDPNQPQH
v_gene: TRBV7-2; j_gene: TRBJ1-1; CDR3aa: ASSSDRGFGTEAF
v_gene: TRBV7-3; j_gene: TRBJ1-2; CDR3aa: ASSDQPGSPNYGYT